This TCR beta chain came from a study of radiotherapy plus CTLA-4 blockade in lung cancer. For the study at large: Among all patients, 18% showed objective responses, while about 31% had disease control.

Regarding this clone: Its antigen is undetermined.

Overall study findings and caveats: Interferon-beta and early blood T cell clone dynamics reportedly predicted response best. After radiotherapy and ipilimumab, tumor-derived clones expanded in peripheral blood.

The CDR3 sequence is 15 residues long. V gave up 6 bases and J gave up 2 bases; unmatched junction bases: 6. Germline CDR1 SEHNR, CDR2 FQNEAQ (reference sequence). TCRdb's copy holds only in-frame clones and misses some; the assay was immunoSEQ multiplex PCR. The sample shows under 50,000 clones, about 86% of them seen only once. With ipilimumab providing CTLA-4 blockade, focal radiation was administered to patients who had chemo-refractory metastatic non-small-cell lung cancer. The chain recombines TRBV7-9 with TRBJ2-3; 9 bases fit TRBD1. This material consisted of peripheral blood, taken from a patient treated with radiotherapy plus ipilimumab. This receptor was identified in a human donor with non-small cell lung cancer whose response to radiotherapy plus ipilimumab could not be evaluated. CDR3 bases: TGTGCCAGCAGAGAGACAGGGGGGAACACAGATACGCAGTATTTT. It encodes CASRETGGNTDTQYF.